This T cell receptor beta chain was profiled in a study of blood T cell repertoires in COVID-19. Deletions cut 3 bases from V and 6 bases from J, with 15 bases between. Germline V lookup: CDR1 SGHRS, CDR2 YFSETQ. The CDR3 totals 14 residues. The table lists this clone with a count of one. Per the authors' pipeline: The assay estimated nucleated cells by amplifying reference gene primers. Only in-frame clones appear in the TCRdb table, and some are missing; sequencing was by immunoSEQ multiplex PCR. The DNA was the basis for D and trimming; V, J and clone size are from that table. Of 150,000 to 200,000 clones listed, about 81% are singletons.

Sequencing was carried out using peripheral blood. This TCR derives from a human donor in a cohort sampled during active COVID-19. The chain recombines TRBV5-1 with TRBJ1-1; a weak D match, TRBD1 (5 bases). This CDR3 reads CASSSGVQRAEAFF. The CDR3 bases are TGCGCCAGCAGCTCGGGGGTCCAAAGGGCTGAAGCTTTCTTT.